Only a few counts were recorded for the clone carrying this TCR beta chain. Its antigen is undetermined. The data were obtained in a study of beta chain features in type 1 diabetes. Germline V gene data show CDR1 as SGDLS and CDR2 as YYNGEE. The CDR3 is made up of 16 amino acids. J lost 3 bases, V lost 5 bases, and 8 bases had no gene match. General study points: The naive, central memory and Treg TCRB repertoires looked more alike in patients than they did in healthy donors. Small HLA sub-analyses could not settle whether HLA shapes TCRB rearrangement.

Of the isolated RNA, all was reverse transcribed, and so the sequenced material was expressed TCRB transcripts. Repertoires were generated with immunoSEQ multiplex PCR, while TCRdb's copy carries only in-frame clones and drops some. The top ten clones hold around 0.03% of a sample with about 270,000 clones, approximately 14% of them seen once. CD45RO/CCR7/CD25/CD127/CD95/CD27 staining was used to isolate CD4+ naive, central memory, regulatory and stem cell-like memory cells by sorting. Material for sequencing was naive CD4+ T cells from blood. This chain uses TRBV9 with TRBJ2-2, with TRBD2 matching 9 bases. The sequence came from a woman aged 40 to 50 in good health. This CDR3 reads CASSENLAGYTGELFF. DNA for the CDR3: TGTGCCAGCAGTGAGAACCTAGCGGGGTACACCGGGGAGCTGTTTTTT.